A single T cell receptor beta chain is shown here with its context. V shed 5 bases and J shed 3 bases, with 15 bases lying between them. The CDR3 totals 15 residues. Germline values: CDR1 MNHEY, CDR2 SVGAGI. The data were obtained in a study of shared clonotypes between healthy human individuals. The protocol was immunoSEQ multiplex PCR, while the TCRdb copy is restricted to in-frame clones and leaves out a portion. The data show about 470,000 clones, 79% seen once. The sequenced sample was PBMCs. This clonotype was obtained from a woman aged 40 to 50 in good health. Some clones in this sample may be carry-over from other donors' samples. The chain is built from TRBV6-5 and TRBJ2-3; no clear D. In nucleotides, the CDR3 is TGTGCCAGCAGTGCGACTTGGTTAAGGACAGATACGCAGTATTTT. Its translation: CASSATWLRTDTQYF.